This T cell receptor beta chain was observed in a study of T-cell reconstitution after alpha-beta-depleted transplantation in children. This clonotype showed up just a few times. The antigen is unknown. Using unique molecular identifiers, the investigators prepared the TCRbeta library. One entry per CDR3 protein results from TCRdb running MiXCR on the PCR reads. The sample has under 450,000 distinct CDR3 sequences; under 20% are singletons. Study-level results: Alpha-beta T cells about two months after transplant reportedly derived from several hundred expanded graft clones.

The V end lost 0 bases, the J end lost 8 bases, and 8 bases lay between the germline ends. The CDR3 spans 13 residues. Germline loops: CDR1 ENHRY, CDR2 SYGVKD. The sequence was collected from a boy in the first two years of life who had a stem cell transplant for Wiskott-Aldrich syndrome, so the T cells may come from the graft donor. Source: PBMCs, mostly from graft donor cells, taken 360 days after TCRalphabeta/CD19-depleted stem cell transplant. The rearrangement joins TRBV10-3 to TRBJ2-1; D not certain. The CDR3 loop is CAISESLVYEQFF. In DNA, the CDR3 is TGTGCCATCAGTGAGTCGTTAGTCTATGAGCAGTTCTTC.